The next 9 T cell receptor beta chains were all read from a single sample in a study of T cell responses to AZD1222 COVID-19 vaccine. Method: immunoSEQ multiplex PCR; TCRdb's copy keeps in-frame clones and lacks some. The sample holds 100,000 or so clones; around 90% are singletons and the top ten take approximately 3.7%. Sequenced material: peripheral blood, taken on day 0 of AZD1222 vaccination. These receptors all stem from an adult in good health.

J is TRBJ1-6 and V is TRBV30, with TRBD1 matching 9 bases. The V gene's germline CDR1 is GTSNPN and CDR2 SVGIG (reference sequence). V lost 2 bases, J lost 6 bases, and 8 bases stayed unmatched. The CDR3 has 16 amino acids. CDR3 sequence reads: CAWSRPGTGSNSPLHF. The DNA for the CDR3 is TGTGCCTGGAGTCGTCCCGGGACAGGGAGTAATTCACCCCTCCACTTT.

The chain combines TRBV28 with TRBJ1-5; weak D call: TRBD1 (6 bases). CDR1 and CDR2 (germline): MDHEN, SYDVKM. V dropped 4 bases and J dropped 0 bases, with 22 bases sitting between them. The CDR3 is made up of 19 amino acids. The CDR3 region has the DNA TGTGCCAGCAGTTCCGCGGCAGGGGCGGGGTATTATAGCAATCAGCCCCAGCATTTT. It translates to CASSSAAGAGYYSNQPQHF. The whole variable domain, filled in from reference TRBV28 and TRBJ1-5, reads DVKVTQSSRYLVKRTGEKVFLECVQDMDHENMFWYRQDPGLGLRLIYFSYDVKMKEKGDIPEGYSVSREKKERFSLILESASTNQTSMYLCASSSAAGAGYYSNQPQHFGDGTRLSIL.

The CDR3 spells CASPGSGGSDEQFF. CDR3 sequence (DNA): TGTGCCAGCCCAGGGAGCGGGGGGTCTGATGAGCAGTTCTTC. The rearrangement links TRBV11-2 to TRBJ2-1; 9 positions match TRBD2. The CDR3 covers 14 residues. The junction had 10 bases not matched to a gene; V was cut back by 8 bases and J by 8 bases. Germline CDR1 and CDR2: SGHAT and FQNNGV. Drawing the rest from reference TRBV11-2 and TRBJ2-1, the complete variable domain is EAGVAQSPRYKIIEKRQSVAFWCNPISGHATLYWYQQILGQGPKLLIQFQNNGVVDDSQLPKDRFSAERLKGVDSTLKIQPAKLEDSAVYLCASPGSGGSDEQFFGPGTRLTVL.

V usage is TRBV6-5 and J usage is TRBJ2-7; 9 bases fit TRBD2. The CDR3 extends over 14 amino acids. CDR1 and CDR2 from the germline V gene are MNHEY and SVGAGI. The V and J ends lost 2 bases and 1 base, in that order; junction bases with no gene match: 0. CDR3 bases: TGTGCCAGCAGTTACCTAGCGGGGTCCTACGAGCAGTACTTC. Translated: CASSYLAGSYEQYF.

This sequence joins TRBV6-5 and TRBJ1-4; no clear D. This CDR3 contains 12 residues. Trimming took 6 bases from V and 10 from J, leaving 12 bases between them. From germline, CDR1 is MNHEY and CDR2 SVGAGI. This CDR3 is CASSRGVGKLFF. The CDR3 DNA follows: TGTGCCAGCAGCCGTGGAGTGGGAAAACTGTTTTTT.

This clone occurred a few times. The rearrangement joins TRBV4-2 to TRBJ2-5; 8 bases agree with TRBD2. The germline V gene has CDR1 LGHNA and CDR2 YNFKEQ. With V trimmed by 2 bases and J by 5 bases, 4 bases remained unmatched. This CDR3 has 14 amino acids. The CDR3: CASSQPGLGETQYF. The CDR3 DNA reads as TGTGCCAGCAGCCAACCGGGACTAGGGGAGACCCAGTACTTC.

The rearrangement uses TRBV5-8 and TRBJ2-5; 7 nucleotides line up with TRBD1. Per germline, CDR1 SGHTS and CDR2 YDEGEE. Trimming took 5 bases from V and 2 from J; bases not matched to a gene: 9. CDR3 length: 15 residues. The CDR3 is CASSHGTDQQETQYF. The CDR3 DNA sequence: TGTGCCAGCAGTCACGGGACAGACCAACAAGAGACCCAGTACTTC. The full variable domain, completed using reference TRBV5-8 and TRBJ2-5, is EAGVTQSPTHLIKTRGQQATLRCSPISGHTSVYWYQQALGLGLQFLLWYDEGEERNRGNFPPRFSGRQFPNYSSELNVNALELEDSALYLCASSHGTDQQETQYFGPGTRLLVL.

The rearrangement uses TRBV7-8 and TRBJ1-2; D is unclear. Germline V CDR1 and CDR2: SGHVS, FQNEAQ. The CDR3 has 12 amino acids. V shed 1 base and J shed 8 bases, with 8 bases lying between them. This CDR3 is CASSLGAGGYTF. In nucleotides, the CDR3 is TGTGCCAGCAGCTTAGGTGCCGGAGGCTACACCTTC.

J is TRBJ1-1 and V is TRBV5-8; D is unclear. The CDR3 contains 13 residues. Trimming left V 1 base short and J 4 bases short, with 8 bases between. Germline V gene data show CDR1 as SGHTS and CDR2 as YDEGEE. This CDR3 reads CASSLIVGTEAFF. In DNA form, the CDR3 reads TGTGCCAGCAGCTTGATTGTAGGCACTGAAGCTTTCTTT.